This T cell receptor beta chain comes out of a study of tumor and adjacent non-tumor tissue in lung cancer. Whole-study context: Patients comprised about a dozen adenocarcinoma, a couple of squamous cell carcinoma and 1 small cell lung cancer.

Study-level points and caveats: Tumor tissue had significantly higher TCR diversity than normal lung. Patients with more diverse tumor TCRs had worse survival.

Germline CDR1 is DFQATT and CDR2 is SNEGSKA (reference sequence). The CDR3 consists of 15 residues. V was shortened by 5 bases and J by 3 bases, with 17 bases between the two germline ends. The template was RNA from unsorted bulk tissue. This non-tumor lung sample came from over 3 cm beyond the tumor edge. Between August and November 2014, newly diagnosed, chemotherapy-naive lung cancer patients underwent thoracic surgery in China. A modified ARM-PCR protocol with three rounds of nested PCR amplified TCRbeta. TCRdb passed the multiplex PCR reads through MiXCR, listing each CDR3 protein once. Of fewer than 55,000 distinct CDR3 sequences in the sample, roughly three fifths were seen once. To note about this clonotype: Its antigen is as yet unknown.

The sequence derives from a woman aged 40 to 55 with non-small cell lung cancer. Sequences were obtained from distant non-tumor lung tissue. The chain couples TRBV20-1 to TRBJ1-3; D possibly corresponds to TRBD1 (6 bases). The CDR3 nucleotides read TGCAGTGCTGAGACAGGAACAATGAGTGGAAACACCATATATTTT. It translates to CSAETGTMSGNTIYF.